This T cell receptor beta chain originates from a study of vaccination and CD4 T cells after COVID-19. Study overall: A CEFX pool, an HIV-1 Nef pool, or else no peptide went into the control cultures.

As for treatment: roughly 10-day PBMC culture with coronavirus spike peptide pools or control peptides (ViraFEST assay). Positivity by PCR occurred from March to December 2020, a period that predated US Alpha, Beta and Delta variants. Notes on the study in general: Vaccine-specific clones numbering 304 of 307 showed spike mono-reactivity in convalescent patients.

As regards this clonotype: The antigen is undetermined.

The germline V gene has CDR1 SEHNR and CDR2 FQNEAQ (reference sequence). V dropped 7 bases and J dropped 7 bases, with 8 bases sitting between them. The CDR3 has 11 residues. The Oncomine TCR Beta short-read assay generated sequence data from the DNA of cultured CD4+ T cells. Each CDR3 protein gets one entry after TCRdb re-called the PCR reads with MiXCR. The sample includes around 20,000 distinct CDR3 sequences, 54% seen only once; the top ten take about 12%. Material for sequencing was CD4+ T cells from blood, cultured in vitro. The clonotype originates from a human donor who had recovered from COVID-19. The V and J genes are TRBV7-9 and TRBJ1-3; D remains ambiguous. Here the CDR3 DNA reads TGTGCCAGCAATCGGGAGAACACCATATATTTT. Protein sequence: CASNRENTIYF.